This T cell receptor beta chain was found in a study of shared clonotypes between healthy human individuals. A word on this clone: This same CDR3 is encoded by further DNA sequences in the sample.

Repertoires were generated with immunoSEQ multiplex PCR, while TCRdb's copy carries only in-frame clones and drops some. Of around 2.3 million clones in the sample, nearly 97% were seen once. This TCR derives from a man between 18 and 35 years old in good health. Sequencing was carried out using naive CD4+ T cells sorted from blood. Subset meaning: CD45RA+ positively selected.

The CDR3, as DNA: TGTGCCAGCAGGAGACAGGGGATTAACTATGGCTACACCTTC. It translates to CASRRQGINYGYTF. The chain uses TRBV28 and TRBJ1-2; 8 bases fit TRBD1. Germline V gene data show CDR1 as MDHEN and CDR2 as SYDVKM. The CDR3 runs 14 residues. Losses at the gene ends were 6 bases for V and 1 base for J; bases not matched to a gene: 4.